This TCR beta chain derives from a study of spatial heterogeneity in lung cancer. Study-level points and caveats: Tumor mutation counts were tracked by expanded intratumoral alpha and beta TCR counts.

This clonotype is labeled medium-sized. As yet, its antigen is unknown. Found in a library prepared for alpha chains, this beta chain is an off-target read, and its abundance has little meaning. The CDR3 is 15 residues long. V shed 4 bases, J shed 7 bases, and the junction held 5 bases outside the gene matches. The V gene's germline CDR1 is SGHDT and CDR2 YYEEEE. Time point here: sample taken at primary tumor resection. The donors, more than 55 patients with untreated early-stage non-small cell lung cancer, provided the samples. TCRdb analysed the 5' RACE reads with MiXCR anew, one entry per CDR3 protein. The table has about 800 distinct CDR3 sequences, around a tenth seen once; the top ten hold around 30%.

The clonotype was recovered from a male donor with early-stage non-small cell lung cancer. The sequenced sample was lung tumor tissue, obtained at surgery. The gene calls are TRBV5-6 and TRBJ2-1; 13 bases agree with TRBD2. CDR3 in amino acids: CASSELAGGRNEQFF. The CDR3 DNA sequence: TGTGCCAGCAGCGAACTAGCGGGGGGGCGTAATGAGCAGTTCTTC.